The 8 T cell receptor beta chains presented below share a single source sample, sequenced in a study of human T cells and chemical hapten exposure. TCRdb reanalysed the RACE reads using MiXCR and keeps one entry per CDR3 protein. The repertoire holds around 60,000 distinct CDR3 sequences, with approximately 6.7% as singletons. Time point specified: pre-sensitization, week 0. The treatment: therapeutic diphenylcyclopropenone sensitization with weekly scalp DPC. Sequencing was performed on whole blood, taken in connection with sensitization to the hapten diphenylcyclopropenone (DPC). The receptors come from a woman between 25 and 40 years old with alopecia areata. Some clones in this sample may be carry-over from other donors' samples.

This clonotype has a count of ten or more. The chain recombines TRBV20-1 with TRBJ2-1; 9 bases are a match to TRBD2. Germline V gene lookup returns CDR1 DFQATT and CDR2 SNEGSKA (reference sequence). The J segment lost 6 bases and the V segment lost 3 bases, leaving 15 bases of the junction unmatched. This CDR3 has 17 amino acids. In nucleotides, the CDR3 is TGCAGTGCTAGTACTCTCGCGGGGGGGCTCTCACTCAATGAGCAGTTCTTC. As protein: CSASTLAGGLSLNEQFF.

A remark on this clonotype: A much more abundant neighbour one base away suggests this may be a read error. The chain couples TRBV5-1 to TRBJ1-5; D is possibly TRBD1 (6 bases). The V gene's germline CDR1 is SGHRS and CDR2 YFSETQ. The CDR3 consists of 14 residues. CDR3 loop: CASSNLGGDQPQRF. The CDR3 DNA reads TGCGCCAGCTCCAACCTGGGGGGCGATCAGCCCCAGCGTTTT.

This clonotype was counted between two and nine times. The chain is built from TRBV3-1 and TRBJ2-7; D not resolved. The germline V gene encodes CDR1 LGHDT and CDR2 YNNKEL (reference sequence). V lost 0 bases and J 1 base, leaving 1 base between the germline ends. The CDR3 extends over 12 amino acids. The DNA of the CDR3 is TGTGCCAGCAGCCAAGAATCCTACGAGCAGTACTTC. Translated: CASSQESYEQYF.

This clonotype came up many times. This chain joins TRBV19 and TRBJ1-4, with D tentatively TRBD1 (5 bases). CDR1 LNHDA and CDR2 SQIVND come from the germline V gene (reference sequence). V was cut by 2 bases and J by 8 bases, with 18 bases left in between. The CDR3 has 16 amino acids. The CDR3 loop reads CASSIREGPVYEKLFF. CDR3 bases: TGTGCCAGTAGTATACGTGAGGGGCCGGTATACGAAAAACTGTTTTTT.

A word on this clonotype: A clone one base away is much larger, so this may be a read error. V and J are TRBV5-1 and TRBJ1-2, with unresolved D. Germline CDR1 and CDR2: SGHRS and YFSETQ. The CDR3 covers 12 residues. The CDR3 region has the DNA TGCGCCAGCACCTTGGAGGGCTATGGCTACACCTTC. Translating it yields CASTLEGYGYTF.

A remark on this clonotype: Given a much more abundant clone one base away, this may be a read error. CDR3 amino acids: CATSRPLPEVLF. The CDR3 nucleotides are TGTGCCACCAGCAGACCGTTACCGGAGGTTCTCTTT. The chain uses TRBV15 and TRBJ1-1; D gene uncertain. The CDR3 length is 12 residues. Germline V lookup: CDR1 LNHNV, CDR2 YYDKDF (reference sequence).

This clonotype was seen at least ten times. V is TRBV29-1 and J is TRBJ2-7, with a tentative D call TRBD2 (6 bases). Trimming pared 1 base from V and 4 bases from J, leaving 20 bases between. Germline V gene lookup returns CDR1 SQVTM and CDR2 ANQGSEA. The CDR3 is 16 amino acids. CDR3 in DNA: TGCAGCGTTGAAGGTCTGATTAAGGGAGGTGTATACGAGCAGTACTTC. The encoded protein is CSVEGLIKGGVYEQYF.

A note on this clonotype: A read error is possible here, since a much larger clone lies one base away. The chain uses TRBV7-2 and TRBJ2-5; possibly TRBD2 for D (5 bases). V lost 3 bases to trimming and J lost 2 bases, with 7 bases between them. Germline V CDR1 and CDR2: SGHTA, FQGNSA. The CDR3 is made up of 13 amino acids. The CDR3 nucleotides are TGTGCCAGCAGCTTTAGACTACAAGAGACCCAGTACTTC. Encoded protein: CASSFRLQETQYF.